This entry lists 10 T cell receptor beta chains sequenced from one sample in a study of cytomegalovirus exposure and HLA in healthy donors. PCR amplification relied on 60 Vbeta primers (plus 13 Jbeta primers). Using immunoSEQ multiplex PCR, the repertoire was profiled, and TCRdb retains in-frame clones only, with some absent. This sample has 70,000 to 90,000 clones, with around 68% found just once. Sequences were obtained from PBMCs. These TCRs come from a woman aged 40 to 50 in good health and CMV-seropositive.

This clone was detected only a few times. J is TRBJ2-3 and V is TRBV28, with D possibly being TRBD2 (5 bases). V was trimmed by 5 bases and J by 5 bases, leaving 11 bases between them. Germline V gene lookup returns CDR1 MDHEN and CDR2 SYDVKM. The CDR3 runs 13 residues. In DNA form, the CDR3 reads TGTGCCAGCAGTCGAATACTAGGAGATACGCAGTATTTT. It specifies CASSRILGDTQYF.

The rearrangement links TRBV7-8 to TRBJ2-5, with TRBD2 identical over 8 bases. There are 17 residues in the CDR3. Germline lookup yields CDR1 SGHVS and CDR2 FQNEAQ. V was clipped by 1 base and J by 0 bases; unmatched bases: 7. The chain's CDR3 is CASSLDRASGHQETQYF. The CDR3 region has the DNA TGTGCCAGCAGCTTAGATCGGGCTAGCGGGCACCAAGAGACCCAGTACTTC.

This clone was picked up one time. In DNA form, the CDR3 reads TGCGCCAGCAGCTTGGGCTGGGGGGACAGACATCTGGAGCAGTACTTC. Protein: CASSLGWGDRHLEQYF. This sequence joins TRBV5-1 and TRBJ2-7, with a weak D call TRBD1 (7 bases). The CDR3 runs 16 residues. Germline loops: CDR1 SGHRS, CDR2 YFSETQ. V shed 0 bases and J shed 7 bases, with 20 bases lying between them.

This clone was seen a handful of times. The CDR3 spells CASSSPTSGRRQQFF. The CDR3 coding sequence is TGTGCCAGCAGTTCCCCGACTAGCGGGAGAAGGCAGCAGTTCTTC. This chain connects TRBV28 to TRBJ2-1, with TRBD2 matching over 12 bases. This CDR3 is 15 amino acids long. With V trimmed by 4 bases and J by 11 bases, 9 bases remained unmatched. Germline V gene data show CDR1 as MDHEN and CDR2 as SYDVKM.

The chain links TRBV9 to TRBJ2-7; 11 bases agree with TRBD1. V gave up 4 bases and J gave up 2 bases; unmatched junction bases: 5. The germline V gene encodes CDR1 SGDLS and CDR2 YYNGEE. The CDR3 is 15 amino acids. CDR3 DNA sequence: TGTGCCAGCAGCCCCGGGACAGGGGGAACCTACGAGCAGTACTTC. Translated, it gives CASSPGTGGTYEQYF. Variable domain in full (rest from reference TRBV9 and TRBJ2-7): DSGVTQTPKHLITATGQRVTLRCSPRSGDLSVYWYQQSLDQGLQFLIQYYNGEERAKGNILERFSAQQFPDLHSELNLSSLELGDSALYFCASSPGTGGTYEQYFGPGTRLTVT.

The DNA of the CDR3 is TGTGCCAGCAGCCTGTGGCTAGCGGGAGGGGAGCAGTTCTTC. As protein: CASSLWLAGGEQFF. This sequence joins TRBV7-9 and TRBJ2-1, with 12 bases that match TRBD2. The CDR3 runs to 14 residues. Germline CDR1 reads SEHNR; CDR2 reads FQNEAQ (reference sequence). V gave up 5 bases and J gave up 10 bases; unmatched junction bases: 6.

The chain is built from TRBV10-3 and TRBJ2-7; 12 bases agree with TRBD1. The CDR3 has 14 residues. With V trimmed by 8 bases and J by 7 bases, 9 bases remained unmatched. From germline, CDR1 is ENHRY and CDR2 SYGVKD. CDR3 loop: CAIRTGTGGGEQYF. CDR3 coding DNA: TGTGCCATCCGGACCGGGACAGGGGGCGGGGAGCAGTACTTC.

This clone was picked up one time. The gene calls are TRBV28 and TRBJ2-6, with D maybe TRBD1 (8 bases). The CDR3 runs 17 residues. Germline assignment: CDR1 MDHEN and CDR2 SYDVKM. V was clipped by 6 bases and J by 8 bases, with 23 bases between them. The CDR3 sequence: CASREISDREGSNVLTF. CDR3 DNA: TGTGCCAGCAGGGAAATATCGGACAGGGAGGGGTCCAACGTCCTGACTTTC.

The chain joins TRBV28 to TRBJ1-2; 12 bases match TRBD1. The CDR3 consists of 16 residues. Trimming cost V 6 bases and J 8 bases; bases outside gene matches: 13. The germline V gene has CDR1 MDHEN and CDR2 SYDVKM. CDR3 sequence: CASSRPTGTGGYGYTF. The CDR3 coding sequence is TGTGCCAGCAGCCGACCCACCGGGACAGGGGGCTACGGCTACACCTTC.

The chain couples TRBV6-6 to TRBJ2-4, with TRBD1 identical over 8 bases. V lost 7 bases, J lost 7 bases, and 6 bases stayed unmatched. Looked up from germline, CDR1 is MNHNY and CDR2 is SVGAGI (reference sequence). CDR3 length: 13 residues. The CDR3 nucleotides read TGTGCCAGCATGGACAGGGTAAGGAACATTCAGTACTTC. Its protein product is CASMDRVRNIQYF.